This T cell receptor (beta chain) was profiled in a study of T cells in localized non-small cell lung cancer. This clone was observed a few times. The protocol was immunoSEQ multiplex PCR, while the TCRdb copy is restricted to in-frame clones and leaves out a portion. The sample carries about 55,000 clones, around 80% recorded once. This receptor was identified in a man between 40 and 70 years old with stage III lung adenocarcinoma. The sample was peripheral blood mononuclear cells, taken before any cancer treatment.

CDR3 bases: TGTGCTAGTGGTTTAGGAGAGGGGTGGGGTCAGCCCCAGCATTTT. This sequence encodes CASGLGEGWGQPQHF. The chain recombines TRBV12-5 with TRBJ1-5; possible D gene TRBD1, 5 bases. CDR3 size: 15 residues. In germline, CDR1 is LGHNT, CDR2 FRNRAP. Trimming removed 3 bases at V and 6 bases at J, with 15 bases between.